The next 9 T cell receptor beta chains were all read from a single sample in a study of blood T cell repertoires in COVID-19. TCRdb keeps only in-frame clones here, not all; method: immunoSEQ multiplex PCR. Of 100,000 to 150,000 clones listed, approximately 90% are singletons. The sequenced sample consisted of peripheral blood. Source of these receptors: a man aged 50 to 59 with COVID-19, enrolled during active disease.

This clone was seen more than once but under ten times. This chain uses TRBV18 with TRBJ1-5; D is uncertain. CDR1 and CDR2 (germline): KGHSH, LQKENI. The germline V and J ends were trimmed by 3 bases and 4 bases, with 4 bases remaining between them. There are 12 residues in the CDR3. The CDR3 bases are TGTGCCAGCTCACCCGGGAATCAGCCCCAGCATTTT. This encodes CASSPGNQPQHF.

A single count supports this clone. This chain links TRBV27 with TRBJ1-2, with 7 bases aligning to TRBD1. With 6 bases clipped from V and 2 bases from J, the junction kept 15 bases outside the gene matches. CDR1 and CDR2 from the germline V gene are MNHEY and SMNVEV (reference sequence). The CDR3 spans 17 residues. CDR3 nucleotides: TGTGCCAGCAGCCCCACCCCCTGGACAGGCGCAAACTATGGCTACACCTTC. This translates into CASSPTPWTGANYGYTF.

This chain joins TRBV4-3 and TRBJ2-2; 10 bases agree with TRBD2. This CDR3 region has 19 residues. Trimming took 3 bases from V and 4 from J; bases not matched to a gene: 14. Germline V lookup: CDR1 LGHNA, CDR2 YSLEER. The CDR3 DNA reads TGCGCCAGCAGCCACGGAGGGGCAGCGGGAGGGCCAGGCACCGGGGAGCTGTTTTTT. Translation: CASSHGGAAGGPGTGELFF.

This clone was counted a few times. The rearrangement links TRBV7-2 to TRBJ1-2; D uncertain. Germline CDR1 reads SGHTA; CDR2 reads FQGNSA. The V and J ends lost 1 base and 4 bases respectively, with 7 bases between them. CDR3 length: 13 residues. CDR3 in amino acids: CASSLGEPYGYTF. The CDR3 DNA reads TGTGCCAGCAGCTTAGGGGAGCCCTATGGCTACACCTTC.

This clone was detected only once. The chain has TRBV9 and TRBJ2-4, with 11 nucleotides matching TRBD2. J lost 7 bases, V lost 3 bases, and 6 bases had no gene match. Germline V gene lookup returns CDR1 SGDLS and CDR2 YYNGEE. This CDR3 is built from 15 residues. The CDR3 protein is CASSATSGRGNIQYF. The CDR3 coding sequence is TGTGCCAGCAGCGCTACTAGCGGGAGAGGGAACATTCAGTACTTC.

CDR3 in amino acids: CASSLAPGLAGVEQFF. The CDR3 DNA is TGCGCCAGCAGCTTGGCACCGGGACTAGCGGGAGTTGAGCAGTTCTTC. This chain joins TRBV5-1 and TRBJ2-1; 14 nucleotides match TRBD2. V lost 0 bases and J lost 9; bases outside the gene matches: 5. In germline, CDR1 is SGHRS, CDR2 YFSETQ. The CDR3 has 16 amino acids. Full variable domain (missing parts from reference TRBV5-1 and TRBJ2-1): KAGVTQTPRYLIKTRGQQVTLSCSPISGHRSVSWYQQTPGQGLQFLFEYFSETQRNKGNFPGRFSGRQFSNSRSEMNVSTLELGDSALYLCASSLAPGLAGVEQFFGPGTRLTVL.

The rearrangement joins TRBV6-5 to TRBJ2-7; tentatively, D is TRBD1 (6 bases). V shed 6 bases and J shed 1 base, with 10 bases lying between them. CDR1 and CDR2 (germline): MNHEY, SVGAGI. The CDR3 loop spans 13 amino acids. DNA for the CDR3: TGTGCCAGCAGGAGACAGGATTCCTACGAGCAGTACTTC. This gives the protein CASRRQDSYEQYF.

This clone appeared a single time. The gene calls are TRBV6-5 and TRBJ2-6; 7 bases are shared with TRBD2. The CDR3 is 15 residues long. V was clipped by 7 bases and J by 1 base; unmatched bases: 4. The germline V gene encodes CDR1 MNHEY and CDR2 SVGAGI. The CDR3, as DNA: TGTGCCAGCACCAACGGGGGGTCTGGGGCCAACGTCCTGACTTTC. Its protein product is CASTNGGSGANVLTF.

The V gene is TRBV11-2, the J gene TRBJ2-7; perhaps TRBD2 as D (6 bases). CDR1 is SGHAT and CDR2 is FQNNGV in the germline V gene. V was pared by 3 bases and J by 3 bases, with 12 bases between. CDR3 size: 14 residues. The CDR3 DNA sequence: TGTGCCAGCAGCTTGGGGGGACTGATCTACGAGCAGTACTTC. It codes for CASSLGGLIYEQYF.